The clone carrying this T cell receptor (beta chain) turned up a few times. Its antigen is not known. The record originates from a study of blood T cells in healthy people across ages. A second PCR of about 6 to 12 cycles used a sample-barcoded 5' primer and a J-beta primer mix. TCRdb redid the calling of the 5' RACE reads with MiXCR, one entry per CDR3 protein. The sample has 1.5 million to 2 million distinct CDR3 sequences, approximately 50% seen once; the top ten hold over 2%. Whole-study results and caveats: Strongly correlated with naive T cell percentage was TCR beta diversity. More naive CD4+ cells and higher diversity marked long-lived donors relative to aged donors.

V lost 5 bases and J lost 2, with 15 bases in between. CDR1 SGHTA and CDR2 FQGNSA come from the germline V gene. The CDR3 covers 15 residues. There were healthy Caucasian individuals from Russia, aged roughly 6 to 90, serving as donors. Sequenced sample: blood. The origin of this receptor is a woman in her thirties or forties in good health. The J gene is TRBJ1-2, the V gene TRBV7-2, with D tentatively TRBD1 (6 bases). The CDR3 reads CASSPDSTANYGYTF. The CDR3 region has the DNA TGTGCCAGCAGCCCGGACAGCACAGCCAACTATGGCTACACCTTC.